The 13 T cell receptor beta chains below come from one sample, sequenced in a study of blood T cell repertoires in COVID-19. Sequencing was performed with immunoSEQ multiplex PCR; in TCRdb, only in-frame clones are kept and a portion is missing. Seen here are 150,000 to 200,000 clones, roughly 85% observed once, and the top ten hold around 9.5%. What was sequenced was PBMCs or T cells enriched from blood (not recorded which). Receptors originate from a young woman who had recovered from COVID-19.

The chain uses TRBV28 and TRBJ2-2; TRBD1 matches at 7 bases. The CDR3 extends over 11 amino acids. V lost 5 bases to trimming and J lost 16 bases; unmatched junction nucleotides: 7. Germline lookup yields CDR1 MDHEN and CDR2 SYDVKM. CDR3 region: CASSTGATGFF. CDR3 DNA: TGTGCCAGCAGTACAGGGGCCACGGGGTTTTTT. Full variable domain (rest looked up from reference TRBV28 and TRBJ2-2): DVKVTQSSRYLVKRTGEKVFLECVQDMDHENMFWYRQDPGLGLRLIYFSYDVKMKEKGDIPEGYSVSREKKERFSLILESASTNQTSMYLCASSTGATGFFGEGSRLTVL.

The gene calls are TRBV12-3 or TRBV12-4 and TRBJ1-2, with 7 bases lining up with TRBD1. The CDR3 has 13 residues. Trimming took 3 bases from V and 7 from J; bases not matched to a gene: 5. The CDR3 region has the DNA TGTGCCAGCAGTTTCATGCAGGGGGGTGGCTACACCTTC. Protein sequence: CASSFMQGGGYTF.

In the case of this clone: An end of the junction differs from the germline gene, which may be a read error. This chain connects TRBV11-2 to TRBJ2-3; 10 bases map to TRBD1. Germline assignment: CDR1 SGHAT and CDR2 FQNNGV. This CDR3 contains 12 residues. This CDR3 is CASSYQGQGMGF. The CDR3 DNA reads as TGTGCCAGCAGCTATCAGGGACAGGGGATGGGTTTT.

The rearrangement links TRBV7-2 to TRBJ1-2, with D perhaps matching TRBD1 (5 bases). The length of the CDR3 is 14 residues. Trimming cost V 1 base and J 2 bases, with 8 bases left between them. Looked up from germline, CDR1 is SGHTA and CDR2 is FQGNSA. CDR3 in amino acids: CASSLDAGNYGYTF. In DNA form, the CDR3 reads TGTGCCAGCAGCTTAGACGCAGGGAACTATGGCTACACCTTC.

The gene calls are TRBV5-1 and TRBJ1-1; the D gene is possibly TRBD1 (5 bases). The CDR3 has 14 amino acids. Between the trimmed V and J ends, which lost 4 bases and 4 bases, there was a span of 14 bases. In germline, CDR1 is SGHRS, CDR2 YFSETQ. The CDR3, as DNA: TGCGCCAGCAGCATGAATTGGGGGGTCACTGAAGCTTTCTTT. Translated, it gives CASSMNWGVTEAFF.

The CDR3 sequence: CAISDRLAGEFSNEQFF. CDR3 coding DNA: TGTGCCATCAGTGATAGACTAGCGGGGGAATTTAGCAATGAGCAGTTCTTC. The chain carries TRBV10-3 and TRBJ2-1; 12 bases align to TRBD2. J was trimmed by 6 bases and V by 3 bases; bases with no gene match: 9. Germline-derived CDR1 and CDR2 are ENHRY and SYGVKD. The CDR3 runs 17 residues.

The chain recombines TRBV5-1 with TRBJ1-3, with D unresolved. The ends were cut back, 1 base at V and 2 bases at J, with 16 bases in the middle. The CDR3 totals 17 residues. CDR1 is SGHRS, CDR2 YFSETQ, per germline. For the CDR3, the DNA is TGCGCCAGCAGCTTGTCAGGTCTATTTCACCCTGGAAACACCATATATTTT. It is translated as CASSLSGLFHPGNTIYF.

For the CDR3, the DNA is TGCGCCAGCAGCCCGGGACAGGGAGTGAGAGAGCAGTACTTC. It is translated as CASSPGQGVREQYF. The chain links TRBV5-1 to TRBJ2-7, with 9 bases identical to TRBD1. CDR1 SGHRS and CDR2 YFSETQ come from the germline V gene. CDR3 length: 14 residues. The J segment lost 7 bases and the V segment lost 4 bases, leaving 9 bases of the junction unmatched. Based on the CDR3 plus reference TRBV5-1 and TRBJ2-7, the full variable domain is KAGVTQTPRYLIKTRGQQVTLSCSPISGHRSVSWYQQTPGQGLQFLFEYFSETQRNKGNFPGRFSGRQFSNSRSEMNVSTLELGDSALYLCASSPGQGVREQYFGPGTRLTVT.

This clone was counted a few times. This rearrangement joins TRBV3-1 (or the pseudogene TRBV3-2) to TRBJ2-3; maybe TRBD1 (7 bases). The CDR3 has 16 residues. Germline CDR1 and CDR2: LGHDT and YNNKEL (reference sequence). The V end lost 1 base, the J end lost 4 bases, and 15 bases lay between the germline ends. The CDR3 is CASSQVGRGTADTQYF. The CDR3 region has the DNA TGTGCCAGCAGCCAAGTGGGGCGCGGGACAGCAGATACGCAGTATTTT.

The CDR3, as DNA: TGTGCCAGTAGCACGGTACCGACAGGGGGGCAGGGTTCACCCCTCCACTTT. This encodes CASSTVPTGGQGSPLHF. The chain is built from TRBV19 and TRBJ1-6, with 9 bases lining up with TRBD1. The junction had 15 bases not matched to a gene; V was cut back by 6 bases and J by 9 bases. The CDR3 runs 17 residues. Germline loops: CDR1 LNHDA, CDR2 SQIVND (reference sequence).

The chain employs TRBV19 and TRBJ1-2; 9 bases fit TRBD1. CDR3 length equals 16 residues. Trimming at V came to 1 base and at J to 4 bases, leaving 7 bases not matched to a gene. The germline gives CDR1 LNHDA, CDR2 SQIVND (reference sequence). The CDR3 bases are TGTGCCAGTAGTATAGGTCTGGGACAGGGCTCCTATGGCTACACCTTC. Its translation is CASSIGLGQGSYGYTF.

The chain is built from TRBV2 and TRBJ2-7; 7 nucleotides align to TRBD2. There are 14 residues in the CDR3. Germline CDR1 and CDR2: SNHLY and FYNNEI. Trimming at V came to 0 bases and at J to 6 bases, leaving 5 bases not matched to a gene. CDR3 in amino acids: CASSEAGGSSEQYF. CDR3 coding DNA: TGTGCCAGCAGTGAAGCGGGGGGGTCTTCCGAGCAGTACTTC. Supplemented by reference TRBV2 and TRBJ2-7, the full variable domain reads EPEVTQTPSHQVTQMGQEVILRCVPISNHLYFYWYRQILGQKVEFLVSFYNNEISEKSEIFDDQFSVERPDGSNFTLKIRSTKLEDSAMYFCASSEAGGSSEQYFGPGTRLTVT.

CDR3 amino acids: CASSIVGGTSGRNEQFF. The CDR3 region has the DNA TGTGCCAGTAGTATAGTCGGCGGGACTAGCGGGAGGAATGAGCAGTTCTTC. V gene TRBV19 combines with J gene TRBJ2-1; TRBD2 matches 15 bases. With V trimmed by 1 base and J by 7 bases, 5 bases remained unmatched. CDR1 and CDR2 from the germline V gene are LNHDA and SQIVND (reference sequence). The CDR3 length is 17 residues.